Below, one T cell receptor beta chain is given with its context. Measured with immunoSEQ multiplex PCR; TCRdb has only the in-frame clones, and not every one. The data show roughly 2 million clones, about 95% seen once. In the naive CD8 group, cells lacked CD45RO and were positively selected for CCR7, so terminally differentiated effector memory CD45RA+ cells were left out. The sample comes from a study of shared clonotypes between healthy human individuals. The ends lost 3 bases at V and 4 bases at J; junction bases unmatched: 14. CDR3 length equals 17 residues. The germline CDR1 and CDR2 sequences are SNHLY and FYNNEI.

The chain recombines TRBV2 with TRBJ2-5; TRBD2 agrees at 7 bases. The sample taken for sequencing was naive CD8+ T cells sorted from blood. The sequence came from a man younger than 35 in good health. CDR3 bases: TGTGCCAGCAGTGAGGGCGGGGCGGGAGCGCTCGGAGAGACCCAGTACTTC. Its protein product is CASSEGGAGALGETQYF.